A single T cell receptor (beta chain) is shown here with its context. Its antigen is undetermined. Per individual sample, about 97,000 TCR templates were assayed. The table came from immunoSEQ multiplex PCR; TCRdb's copy has only in-frame clones and leaves some out. The sample has around 100,000 clones, approximately 91% seen once. This record belongs to a study of siplizumab effects on memory and regulatory T cells. Points from the study as a whole: The study found naive T cells seemingly more diverse than memory cells and seemingly major alloresponse contributors. Roughly 75-95% of proliferating CD4+ or CD8+ clones lacked an assignable naive or memory phenotype. Suppressive function of proliferating Tregs from siplizumab cultures was not confirmed.

CDR3 size: 15 residues. Per germline, CDR1 SGHDT and CDR2 YYEEEE. After removal of 6 bases from V and 3 bases from J, the junction contained 11 bases not matched to a gene. Input material: CD4+ T cells sorted from blood. The V and J genes are TRBV5-6 and TRBJ2-7, with 8 positions matching TRBD1. The clonotype originates from a human donor in good health. Some clones in this sample may be carry-over from other donors' samples. The CDR3 DNA follows: TGTGCCAGCAAACCGTCCGGGACAGGCCACTACGAGCAGTACTTC. This encodes CASKPSGTGHYEQYF.